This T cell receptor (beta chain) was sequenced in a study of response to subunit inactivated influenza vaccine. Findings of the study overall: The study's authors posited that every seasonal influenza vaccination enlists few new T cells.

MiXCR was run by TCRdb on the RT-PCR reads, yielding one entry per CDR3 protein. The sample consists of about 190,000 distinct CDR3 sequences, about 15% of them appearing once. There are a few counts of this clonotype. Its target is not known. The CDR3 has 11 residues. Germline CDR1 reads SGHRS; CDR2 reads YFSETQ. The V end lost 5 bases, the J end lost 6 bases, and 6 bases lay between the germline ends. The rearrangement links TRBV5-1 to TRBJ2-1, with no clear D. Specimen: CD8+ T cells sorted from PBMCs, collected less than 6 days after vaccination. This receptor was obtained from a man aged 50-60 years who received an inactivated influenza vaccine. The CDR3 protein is CASRSVNEQFF. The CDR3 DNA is TGCGCCAGCAGGTCAGTCAATGAGCAGTTCTTC.